This TCR beta chain originates from a study of T cell responses to AZD1222 COVID-19 vaccine (dated by TCRdb to the early 2020s). For the wider study: A total of 240 or so trial participants underwent TCR sequencing, of whom roughly 210 had received two doses of AZD1222 and around 26 had received two doses of the MenACWY control vaccine. Enrollment into the trials was organized by age into subgroups of 18-55, 56-69 and 70-plus years, and those subgroups contained roughly 150, 30 and 60 TCR-sequenced participants, respectively. Summary of the overall study and its limitations: The 56-69-year group was small, and its depth increase did not reach significance, likely because of low power. The vaccine-associated CD4 TCRs covered the entire spike protein, and the dominant responses fell in regions 160-218 and 743-854. Most participants were white British and females outnumbered males, and the authors suggested that clonal diversity may have been underestimated. Because no samples from the day 14 peak response were available, repertoires could be characterized only after the peak T cell response. Epitopes outside the regions mutated in the B.1.351 and B.1.1.7 variants were reportedly recognized by nearly half of the unique spike-specific TCRs. After two AZD1222 doses, spike-specific TCR breadth and depth were significantly higher than at day 0 and than in MenACWY recipients. Conclusions about previously exposed vaccinees are limited, since just a handful of AZD1222 recipients were seropositive for SARS-CoV-2 at baseline.

Turning to this clone: Its target antigen remains unknown. One base away there is no much larger clone; base qualities are not given.

From cysteine to phenylalanine, the CDR3 is 13 amino acids long. Just the 39-base CDR3 DNA is kept, in frame starting at base 1. V is pared back by 6 bases and J by 0 bases, with 8 bases lying between the germline termini. The CDR3 regions of human TCRbeta chains were analyzed by immunosequencing. As for the authors' bioinformatics: Repertoire TCRs were matched against a reference library of SARS-CoV-2-specific TCRs generated with the MIRA antigen-specificity platform. Breadth was defined as the fraction of unique TCRs that were SARS-CoV-2-associated. Depth was defined as the fraction of total T cells that were SARS-CoV-2-associated. Using the MIRA data, each spike-specific TCR was mapped to the spike region that the TCR reacts to and placed in a CD4 or CD8 class. Log10-transformed breadth and depth values were compared by one-way ANOVA with Sidak's multiple comparisons tests. TCRdb mirrors the immuneACCESS table, restricted to in-frame sequences. Some clones are absent from its copies; in checked studies, under half trace to an unresolved V gene, and the reason for the others is unknown. From that table come the V and J calls and clone size; the DNA was used to work out D and trimming. The sample yields 200,000 to 250,000 clones; about 93% were counted once. The top ten constitute 0.9% to 1.1% of the sample.

The time point label, as the study defines it: baseline before first vaccination. What the treatment or condition label conveys for this sample: meningococcal conjugate vaccine given as trial control. Samples from vaccinated people were obtained from the UK trials COV001 and COV002, which included a single-blind randomized controlled phase 2/3 trial of AZD1222 (ChAdOx1 nCoV-19) in healthy adults. For TCRbeta chain sequencing, PBMC samples from trial participants were taken at day 0 and at day 28 after the second dose. The sequencing here drew on peripheral blood, taken on day 0 of MenACWY control vaccination. This chain joins TRBV12-3 or TRBV12-4 to TRBJ2-5; the D gene is perhaps TRBD1, on 6 matching bases. The receptor comes from an adult in good health. The nucleotide sequence is given as TGTGCCAGCAGCGGGACATACCAAGAGACCCAGTACTTC. Translated, this is CASSGTYQETQYF.